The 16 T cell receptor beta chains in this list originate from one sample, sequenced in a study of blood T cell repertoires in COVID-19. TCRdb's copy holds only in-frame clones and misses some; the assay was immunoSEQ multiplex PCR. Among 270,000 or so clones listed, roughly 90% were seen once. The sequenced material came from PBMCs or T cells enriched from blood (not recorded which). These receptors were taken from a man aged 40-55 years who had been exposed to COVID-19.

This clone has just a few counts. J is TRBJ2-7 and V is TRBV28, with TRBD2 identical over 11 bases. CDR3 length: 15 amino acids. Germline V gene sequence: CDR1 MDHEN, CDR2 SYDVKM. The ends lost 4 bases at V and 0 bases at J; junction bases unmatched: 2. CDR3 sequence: CASSSGLAASYEQYF. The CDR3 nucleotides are TGTGCCAGCAGTTCGGGACTAGCGGCCTCCTACGAGCAGTACTTC. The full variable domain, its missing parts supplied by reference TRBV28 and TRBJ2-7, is DVKVTQSSRYLVKRTGEKVFLECVQDMDHENMFWYRQDPGLGLRLIYFSYDVKMKEKGDIPEGYSVSREKKERFSLILESASTNQTSMYLCASSSGLAASYEQYFGPGTRLTVT.

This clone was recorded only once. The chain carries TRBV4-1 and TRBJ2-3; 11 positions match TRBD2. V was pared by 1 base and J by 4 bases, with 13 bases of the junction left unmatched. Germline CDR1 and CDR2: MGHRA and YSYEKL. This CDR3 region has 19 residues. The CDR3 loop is CASSQVSWLAGGGADTQYF. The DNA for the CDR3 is TGCGCCAGCAGCCAAGTTTCTTGGCTAGCGGGAGGAGGGGCAGATACGCAGTATTTT.

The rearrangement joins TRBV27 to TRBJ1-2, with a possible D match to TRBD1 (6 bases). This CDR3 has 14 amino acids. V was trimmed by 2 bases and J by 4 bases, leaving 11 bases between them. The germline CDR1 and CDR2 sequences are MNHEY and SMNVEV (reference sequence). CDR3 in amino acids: CASSLQQGFYGYTF. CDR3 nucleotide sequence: TGTGCCAGCAGTTTACAACAGGGTTTCTATGGCTACACCTTC.

CDR3: CAWETGQGNYGYTF. CDR3 bases: TGTGCCTGGGAGACGGGACAGGGGAACTATGGCTACACCTTC. This chain uses TRBV30 with TRBJ1-2, with 10 positions matching TRBD1. CDR1 is GTSNPN and CDR2 is SVGIG in the germline V gene (reference sequence). There are 14 residues in the CDR3. V gave up 5 bases and J gave up 2 bases; unmatched junction bases: 5.

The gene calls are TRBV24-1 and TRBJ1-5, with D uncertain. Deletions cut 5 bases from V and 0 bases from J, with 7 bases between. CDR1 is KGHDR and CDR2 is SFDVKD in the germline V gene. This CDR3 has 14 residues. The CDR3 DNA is TGTGCCACCAGTGGCAGTTATAGCAATCAGCCCCAGCATTTT. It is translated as CATSGSYSNQPQHF.

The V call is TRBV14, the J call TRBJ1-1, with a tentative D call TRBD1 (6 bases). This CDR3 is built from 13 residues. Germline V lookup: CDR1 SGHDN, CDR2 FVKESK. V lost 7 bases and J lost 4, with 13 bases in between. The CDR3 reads CASNSQGSTEAFF. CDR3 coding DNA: TGTGCCAGCAACTCACAGGGTAGCACTGAAGCTTTCTTT.

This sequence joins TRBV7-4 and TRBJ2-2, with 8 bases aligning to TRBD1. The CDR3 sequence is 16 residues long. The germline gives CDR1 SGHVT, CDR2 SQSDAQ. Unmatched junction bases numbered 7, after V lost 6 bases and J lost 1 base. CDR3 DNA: TGTGCCAGCAGGACTGGGACAGGCCTGAACACCGGGGAGCTGTTTTTT. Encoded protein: CASRTGTGLNTGELFF.

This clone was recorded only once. The DNA of the CDR3 is TGTGCCACCAGTGAGAGGACAGGGGGCTATGACGGGGAGCTGTTTTTT. Amino acids: CATSERTGGYDGELFF. The chain links TRBV24-1 to TRBJ2-2; 11 nucleotides line up with TRBD1. The CDR3 runs to 16 residues. Germline V CDR1 and CDR2: KGHDR, SFDVKD. The J segment lost 7 bases and the V segment lost 4 bases, leaving 7 bases of the junction unmatched.

CDR3 sequence reads: CASSQGEGANYGYTF. As DNA, the CDR3 is TGCGCCAGCAGCCAAGGTGAAGGGGCTAACTATGGCTACACCTTC. The V gene is TRBV4-3, the J gene TRBJ1-2, with D possibly being TRBD1 (5 bases). Germline V gives CDR1 LGHNA, CDR2 YSLEER. The CDR3 consists of 15 residues. The V gene lost 1 base and the J gene lost 0 bases, with 9 bases spanning the gap.

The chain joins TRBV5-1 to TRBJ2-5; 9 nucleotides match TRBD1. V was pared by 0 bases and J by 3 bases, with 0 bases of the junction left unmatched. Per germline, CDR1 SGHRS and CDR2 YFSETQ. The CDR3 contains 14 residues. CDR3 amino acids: CASSLGTGEETQYF. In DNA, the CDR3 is TGCGCCAGCAGCTTGGGGACAGGGGAAGAGACCCAGTACTTC.

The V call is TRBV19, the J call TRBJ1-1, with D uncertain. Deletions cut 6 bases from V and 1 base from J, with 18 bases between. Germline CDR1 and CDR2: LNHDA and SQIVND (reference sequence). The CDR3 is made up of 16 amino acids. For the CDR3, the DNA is TGTGCCAGTAGGTTTCCGCCAGGCGATACGAACACTGAAGCTTTCTTT. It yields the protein CASRFPPGDTNTEAFF.

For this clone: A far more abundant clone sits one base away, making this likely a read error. CDR3 DNA: TGTGCCAGCAGTTTCGGACAGGGCTATGGCTACACCTTC. Translating gives CASSFGQGYGYTF. The chain recombines TRBV27 with TRBJ1-2, with 8 bases fitting TRBD1. The CDR3 is 13 amino acids. The germline V gene has CDR1 MNHEY and CDR2 SMNVEV (reference sequence). After removal of 3 bases from V and 4 bases from J, the junction contained 1 base not matched to a gene.

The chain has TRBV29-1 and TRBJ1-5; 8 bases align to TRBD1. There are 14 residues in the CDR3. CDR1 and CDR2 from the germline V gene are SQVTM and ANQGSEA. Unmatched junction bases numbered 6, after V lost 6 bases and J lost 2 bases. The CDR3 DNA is TGCAGCGTCTGGACAGGGAGAGGCAATCAGCCCCAGCATTTT. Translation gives CSVWTGRGNQPQHF.

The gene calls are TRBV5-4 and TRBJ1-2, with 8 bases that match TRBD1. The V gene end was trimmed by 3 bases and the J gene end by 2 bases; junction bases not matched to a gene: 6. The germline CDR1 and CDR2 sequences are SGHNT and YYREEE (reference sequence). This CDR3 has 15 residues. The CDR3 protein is CASSSQTGVNYGYTF. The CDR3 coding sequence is TGTGCCAGCAGCTCCCAGACAGGGGTAAACTATGGCTACACCTTC.

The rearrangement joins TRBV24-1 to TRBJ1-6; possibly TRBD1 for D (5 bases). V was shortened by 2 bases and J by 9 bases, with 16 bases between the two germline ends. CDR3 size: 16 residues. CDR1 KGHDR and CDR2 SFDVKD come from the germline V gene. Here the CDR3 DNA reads TGTGCCACCAGTGATTGGGGGACGGAGGGTAGTTCACCCCTCCACTTT. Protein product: CATSDWGTEGSSPLHF.

The DNA for the CDR3 is TGCGCCAGCAGCCAAACTACAGGGACTAGCGATATCACGGAGACCCAGTACTTC. It yields the protein CASSQTTGTSDITETQYF. The chain combines TRBV4-1 with TRBJ2-5; 10 nucleotides align to TRBD2. V trimming: 2 bases; J trimming: 5 bases; junction bases outside the gene matches: 14. Germline V lookup: CDR1 MGHRA, CDR2 YSYEKL. The CDR3 contains 18 residues.